The source of this TCR beta chain is a study of PD-1 blockade in classical Hodgkin lymphoma. Study in general: Treatment was intravenous nivolumab, 3 mg/kg every 2 weeks, until progression.

Here immunoSEQ multiplex PCR was the method, and the copy in TCRdb shows in-frame clones only, minus some. The sample lists approximately 100,000 clones; around nine tenths were seen once. In the case of this clone: Its cognate antigen is unknown.

Study-wide points: CD4+ TCR diversity rose significantly by C4D1, and CD8+ TCR diversity did not. Reported findings placed baseline TCR diversity lower in newly diagnosed patients (compared with healthy donors).

There was relapse after autologous stem cell transplantation in every patient, and there was variation in brentuximab vedotin exposure. The V segment lost 8 bases and the J segment 8 bases; nucleotides outside the gene matches: 13. The CDR3 is made up of 15 amino acids. Germline CDR1 is MNHEY and CDR2 is SVGAGI. The chain uses TRBV6-5 and TRBJ1-4; TRBD1 matches 8 bases. This receptor was identified in a human donor with classical Hodgkin lymphoma. The sequenced sample was peripheral blood mononuclear cells (PBMCs), obtained before the second cycle of nivolumab. In DNA, the CDR3 is TGTGCCAGCCGGGCGACCCAGGACAGGGACGAAAAACTGTTTTTT. Protein: CASRATQDRDEKLFF.